This TCR beta chain was sequenced in a study of blood T cells in healthy people across ages. Study findings and constraints: TCR beta diversity correlated strongly with naive T cell percentage.

Trimming cost V 5 bases and J 4 bases; bases outside gene matches: 12. The germline gives CDR1 MNHEY, CDR2 SMNVEV (reference sequence). This CDR3 contains 17 residues. Worth noting for this clonotype: Its target is not known.

Primers used in a second PCR of roughly 6 to 12 cycles were a sample-barcoded 5' primer and a J-beta primer mix. TCRdb re-derived calls from the 5' RACE reads in MiXCR, one entry per CDR3 protein. The sample lists 1.5 million to 2 million distinct CDR3 sequences, around half occurring once. Sequenced: blood. The receptor's source is a woman aged 40 to 50 in good health. The chain joins TRBV27 to TRBJ1-2; 11 nucleotides match TRBD1. The CDR3 spells CASSTGTGGSSIYGYTF. CDR3 nucleotide sequence: TGTGCCAGCAGTACCGGGACAGGGGGATCATCTATCTATGGCTACACCTTC.